The 5 T cell receptor beta chains reported below all come from one sample, sequenced in a study of spatial heterogeneity in lung cancer. TCRdb analysed the 5' RACE reads with MiXCR anew, one entry per CDR3 protein. Altogether 8,400 or so distinct CDR3 sequences are present, approximately 4.6% being singletons, with the ten largest covering approximately 30%. The sample's time point: sample taken at primary tumor resection. Extraction of whole RNA from tumor, nontumor lung or frozen PBMC preceded unsorted sequencing. Specimen: PBMCs, collected at surgery. The origin of the receptors is a male donor with early-stage non-small cell lung cancer.

In this sample, this clonotype turned up many times. This beta chain appears as a stray read in a library generated for alpha chains; its size is not informative. J is TRBJ1-1 and V is TRBV6-2 or TRBV6-3; D gene ambiguous. Germline V gene data show CDR1 as MNHEY and CDR2 as SVGEGT. CDR3 length: 12 residues. V lost 2 bases and J 7 bases, leaving 8 bases between the germline ends. The CDR3 loop is CASSYGSVEAFF. The CDR3 DNA reads TGTGCCAGCAGTTACGGCAGCGTTGAAGCTTTCTTT.

This clonotype is termed medium-sized (0.01 to 0.1%). This beta chain slipped into a library made for alpha chains as a stray read, so its size is not meaningful. The gene calls are TRBV13 and TRBJ2-3, with D possibly being TRBD2 (6 bases). Germline loops: CDR1 PRHDT, CDR2 FYEKMQ (reference sequence). CDR3 length: 13 residues. Between the trimmed V and J ends, which lost 1 base and 4 bases, there was a span of 6 bases. The CDR3 loop is CASSLERADTQYF. CDR3 nucleotides: TGTGCCAGCAGCTTAGAGCGGGCAGATACGCAGTATTTT. Based on the CDR3 plus reference TRBV13 and TRBJ2-3, the full variable domain is AAGVIQSPRHLIKEKRETATLKCYPIPRHDTVYWYQQGPGQDPQFLISFYEKMQSDKGSIPDRFSAQQFSDYHSELNMSSLELGDSALYFCASSLERADTQYFGPGTRLTVL.

In its sample, this clonotype is medium-sized. This beta chain represents an off-target read in a library built for alpha chains; its size is of limited meaning. The J gene is TRBJ2-5, the V gene TRBV18; D call uncertain. The germline V gene encodes CDR1 KGHSH and CDR2 LQKENI. The germline V and J ends were trimmed by 1 base and 3 bases, with 0 bases remaining between them. The CDR3 length is 11 residues. The CDR3 DNA reads as TGTGCCAGCTCACCACAAGAGACCCAGTACTTC. This gives the protein CASSPQETQYF.

This clonotype was detected ten times or more. Because this beta chain is a stray read in a library intended to capture alpha chains, its abundance should not be given much weight. The chain links TRBV20-1 to TRBJ1-5, with unresolved D. There are 13 residues in the CDR3. CDR1 and CDR2 from the germline V gene are DFQATT and SNEGSKA (reference sequence). The germline V and J ends were trimmed by 1 base and 7 bases, with 11 bases remaining between them. This chain's CDR3 is CSARGAAGQPQHF. The CDR3 DNA reads TGCAGTGCTAGAGGGGCCGCCGGGCAGCCCCAGCATTTT.

This clonotype counts as medium-sized. With the library built for alpha chains, this beta chain is off target and its frequency is not meaningful. The chain couples TRBV7-2 to TRBJ2-3; TRBD2 matches 7 bases. The V and J ends lost 5 bases and 9 bases, in that order; junction bases with no gene match: 11. The CDR3 spans 14 residues. Per the germline V gene, CDR1 is SGHTA and CDR2 is FQGNSA. Written as DNA, the CDR3 is TGTGCCAGCAGCCAAGGTGGGGGGGTGCCGACGCAGTATTTT. Residues: CASSQGGGVPTQYF. The variable domain in full, completed from reference TRBV7-2 and TRBJ2-3, reads GAGVSQSPSNKVTEKGKDVELRCDPISGHTALYWYRQSLGQGLEFLIYFQGNSAPDKSGLPSDRFSAERTGGSVSTLTIQRTQQEDSAVYLCASSQGGGVPTQYFGPGTRLTVL.